This T cell receptor (beta chain) was sequenced in a study of T cells after yellow fever vaccination. Study-wide results and limits: Post-booster repertoires again held most primary-vaccination clones (roughly 95% CD4, roughly 89% CD8). Abundant contaminating clonotypes from the bulk population could appear in FACS-sorted repertoires. Clonotypes appearing in both CD4 and CD8 compartments existed, and their share was small.

This clonotype was recorded at least ten times. Its target is not known. Universal primer sites and UMIs were introduced during 5'RACE template-switching synthesis of TCR cDNA. TCRdb re-called the 5' RACE reads through MiXCR, storing one row per CDR3 protein. The table includes around 250,000 distinct CDR3 sequences, roughly 4.8% detected once. Germline V gives CDR1 MNHNY, CDR2 SVGAGI (reference sequence). The CDR3 consists of 11 residues. Trimming shortened V by 7 bases and J by 9 bases, and 10 bases separated the two germline ends. This clonotype originated in a man between 18 and 29 years old who received the YFV17D yellow fever vaccine. This material consisted of CD4+ T cells sorted from PBMCs, taken on the day of the yellow fever booster vaccination. The chain carries TRBV6-6 and TRBJ2-1, with D possibly matching TRBD1 (6 bases). The CDR3 here is CASTEGGEQFF. In nucleotides, the CDR3 is TGTGCCAGCACCGAAGGGGGTGAGCAGTTCTTC.